One TCR beta chain is described in this entry. Its cognate antigen is unknown. From germline, CDR1 is PRHDT and CDR2 FYEKMQ (reference sequence). Trimming removed 6 bases from V and 3 bases from J, with 14 bases in between. CDR3 size: 15 residues. Assay used: immunoSEQ multiplex PCR; TCRdb lists only in-frame clones, some missing. Of a few million clones listed, 95% are singletons. The record originates from a study of shared clonotypes between healthy human individuals. About the study: Each donor had three CD4 naive, three CD4 memory, two CD8 naive and one CD8 memory plate. Broader study findings: Sharing of clonotypes among donors was expected to vary with sequencing depth.

The rearrangement links TRBV13 to TRBJ2-2; D tentatively fits TRBD1 or TRBD2 (5 bases each). The material sequenced was naive CD4+ T cells sorted from blood. The sample's subset: CD45RA+ positively selected. This clonotype originated in a man aged 18-30 years in good health. CDR3 sequence reads: CASRVGVGDTGELFF. CDR3 nucleotides: TGTGCCAGCAGAGTGGGGGTAGGGGACACCGGGGAGCTGTTTTTT. Full variable domain (remainder filled in from reference TRBV13 and TRBJ2-2): AAGVIQSPRHLIKEKRETATLKCYPIPRHDTVYWYQQGPGQDPQFLISFYEKMQSDKGSIPDRFSAQQFSDYHSELNMSSLELGDSALYFCASRVGVGDTGELFFGEGSRLTVL.